This entry lists 8 T cell receptor beta chains sequenced from one sample in a study of shared clonotypes between healthy human individuals. Using immunoSEQ multiplex PCR, the repertoire was profiled, and TCRdb retains in-frame clones only, with some absent. The sample includes approximately 810,000 clones, 85% to 95% of them seen just once. CD8 cells classed as naive were CD45RO-negative and positively selected for CCR7, excluding terminally differentiated effector memory CD45RA+ cells. The sequencing sample was made of naive CD8+ T cells sorted from blood. The receptors stem from a man aged 25 to 40 in good health.

The chain combines TRBV10-2 with TRBJ2-5; TRBD1 might be the D (5 bases). This CDR3 comprises 13 residues. V lost 7 bases, J lost 4 bases, and 13 bases lay in between. CDR1 and CDR2 (germline): WSHSY, SAAADI. CDR3 nucleotide sequence: TGCGCCAGCACTGCAGGGTGGACAGAGACCCAGTACTTC. Encoded protein: CASTAGWTETQYF.

The chain joins TRBV15 to TRBJ2-1; 9 nucleotides match TRBD2. J gave up 4 bases and V 5 bases, and 9 bases lay outside the gene matches. The CDR3 spans 16 residues. From germline, CDR1 is LNHNV and CDR2 YYDKDF (reference sequence). The CDR3 spells CATSGSLAGPYNEQFF. CDR3 DNA sequence: TGTGCCACCAGCGGGTCTCTAGCGGGACCTTACAATGAGCAGTTCTTC.

This chain connects TRBV9 to TRBJ2-7, with a weak D call TRBD2 (7 bases). Germline V gives CDR1 SGDLS, CDR2 YYNGEE. The CDR3 spans 14 residues. V gave up 1 base and J gave up 5 bases, with 13 bases separating them. This chain's CDR3 is CASSVISGGNEQYF. DNA of the CDR3: TGTGCCAGCAGCGTAATTTCGGGGGGCAACGAGCAGTACTTC.

The chain carries TRBV6-5 and TRBJ2-5, with D possibly TRBD1 on 5 matching bases. CDR3 length: 15 amino acids. V was pared by 2 bases and J by 5 bases, with 15 bases between. Germline lookup yields CDR1 MNHEY and CDR2 SVGAGI. The CDR3 loop is CASSYPAGPGETQYF. Here the CDR3 DNA reads TGTGCCAGCAGTTACCCCGCAGGGCCAGGGGAGACCCAGTACTTC.

The chain recombines TRBV4-1 with TRBJ2-1; no clear D. This CDR3 comprises 17 residues. Germline CDR1 MGHRA, CDR2 YSYEKL. Trimming pared 4 bases from V and 5 bases from J, leaving 21 bases between. CDR3: CASSPTPIGTLNNEQFF. The CDR3, as DNA: TGCGCCAGCAGCCCGACCCCAATAGGAACTCTGAACAATGAGCAGTTCTTC.

This chain links TRBV5-5 with TRBJ1-5; possibly TRBD1 for D (5 bases). Germline V gene data show CDR1 as SGHKS and CDR2 as YYEKEE (reference sequence). The V gene lost 3 bases and the J gene lost 5 bases, with 12 bases spanning the gap. The CDR3 consists of 14 residues. The chain's CDR3 is CASSYGDRHQPQHF. The CDR3 DNA follows: TGTGCCAGCAGCTACGGGGACCGGCATCAGCCCCAGCATTTT.

The rearrangement uses TRBV29-1 and TRBJ2-2; 7 positions agree with TRBD1. The CDR3 has 14 residues. Germline-derived CDR1 and CDR2 are SQVTM and ANQGSEA. Trimming cost V 7 bases and J 5 bases; bases outside gene matches: 10. CDR3 in amino acids: CSARWDSVTGELFF. Here the CDR3 DNA reads TGCAGCGCCCGATGGGACAGCGTAACCGGGGAGCTGTTTTTT.

The chain is built from TRBV14 and TRBJ1-1, with TRBD1 matching 12 bases. The trim removed 4 bases at V and 2 bases at J, leaving 5 bases unmatched. From germline, CDR1 is SGHDN and CDR2 FVKESK. The length of the CDR3 is 16 residues. The DNA of the CDR3 is TGTGCCAGCAGCCTCGGGACAGGGGGCGAAAACACTGAAGCTTTCTTT. This translates into CASSLGTGGENTEAFF.